This is a list of T cell receptor beta chains from one sample in a study of CD8 T cells in ankylosing spondylitis. TCRdb analysed the 5' RACE reads with MiXCR anew, one entry per CDR3 protein. The sample records 380,000 or so distinct CDR3 sequences, roughly 20% being singletons. Sample: blood, either unsorted or a sorted T cell fraction (not recorded which). The receptors originated from a male donor with ankylosing spondylitis or in good health (not recorded which). Both conserved end residues are part of each CDR3. D genes are given only for firm matches. Not every row has a clone size; where given, it reads once, few, many or a size class.

j_call clone_size d_call v_call cdr3_aa cdr3_nt
TRBJ1-2 - - TRBV3-1 CASSPSHEPTNYGYTF TGTGCCAGCAGCCCGTCTCATGAGCCGACTAACTATGGCTACACCTTC
TRBJ2-1 - TRBD2 TRBV4-1 CASSQAGLAAGGEQFF TGCGCCAGCAGCCAAGCCGGACTAGCGGCGGGGGGTGAGCAGTTCTTC
TRBJ2-5 - TRBD1 TRBV5-6 CASSLVGTGDETQYF TGTGCCAGCAGCTTGGTCGGGACAGGGGACGAGACCCAGTACTTC
TRBJ2-5 - - TRBV21-1 CASSKGTRAKTQYF TGTGCCAGCAGCAAAGGAACCAGGGCAAAGACCCAGTACTTC
TRBJ2-7 few - TRBV12-3/TRBV12-4 CASSFPHLPYEQYF TGTGCCAGCAGTTTCCCCCACTTGCCCTACGAGCAGTACTTC
TRBJ1-6 few - TRBV12-3/TRBV12-4 CASSFAGAGSPLHF TGTGCCAGCAGTTTTGCGGGGGCGGGTTCACCCCTCCACTTT
TRBJ2-2 few - TRBV12-3/TRBV12-4 CASRVTSYGELFF TGTGCCAGCAGGGTAACTAGTTACGGGGAGCTGTTTTTT
TRBJ2-6 few - TRBV2 CASSEGRGANVLTF TGTGCCAGCAGTGAAGGTCGTGGGGCCAACGTCCTGACTTTC
TRBJ2-7 many TRBD1 TRBV7-9 CASSPRDRAYEQYF TGTGCCAGCAGCCCCCGGGACAGAGCCTACGAGCAGTACTTC
TRBJ2-1 few - TRBV4-1 CASSQDNYNEQFF TGCGCCAGCAGCCAGGACAACTACAATGAGCAGTTCTTC
TRBJ2-7 few - TRBV7-9 CASSLTRETVSYEQYF TGTGCCAGCAGCTTAACCCGTGAGACAGTGTCCTACGAGCAGTACTTC
TRBJ1-2 - - TRBV11-2 CASTTWRGNYGYTF TGTGCCAGCACCACCTGGAGGGGGAACTATGGCTACACCTTC
TRBJ2-2 few - TRBV4-1 CASSPLPGGEDTGELFF TGCGCCAGCAGCCCCCTGCCGGGGGGCGAGGACACCGGGGAGCTGTTTTTT
TRBJ2-5 many - TRBV25-1 CASSDVGMETQYF TGTGCCAGCAGTGATGTGGGGATGGAGACCCAGTACTTC
TRBJ2-1 - TRBD2 TRBV28 CASSTTGLAGGNEQFF TGTGCCAGCAGCACGACGGGACTAGCGGGGGGGAATGAGCAGTTCTTC
TRBJ2-7 few - TRBV7-9 CASTRSSYEQYF TGTGCCAGCACCCGGAGCTCCTACGAGCAGTACTTC
TRBJ1-1 - - TRBV15 CATSRDLAVNTEAFF TGTGCCACCAGCAGAGATCTTGCGGTGAACACTGAAGCTTTCTTT
TRBJ2-1 - TRBD2 TRBV2 CASSVTSADEQFF TGTGCCAGCAGTGTAACTAGCGCCGATGAGCAGTTCTTC
TRBJ2-1 - - TRBV6-1 CASSGYQGDDYNEQFF TGTGCCAGCAGTGGATACCAGGGAGACGATTACAATGAGCAGTTCTTC
TRBJ2-5 - - TRBV5-1 CASSLAGGGKETQYF TGCGCCAGCAGCTTGGCGGGGGGCGGAAAAGAGACCCAGTACTTC
TRBJ2-5 many - TRBV12-3/TRBV12-4 CASGFTALQETQYF TGTGCCAGCGGATTCACGGCGCTCCAAGAGACCCAGTACTTC
TRBJ2-3 many TRBD1 TRBV12-3/TRBV12-4 CASSWTGGLDTQYF TGTGCCAGCAGTTGGACAGGGGGCTTGGATACGCAGTATTTT
TRBJ2-7 few TRBD1 TRBV20-1 CSASGDRIYEQYF TGCAGTGCTAGTGGGGACAGGATCTACGAGCAGTACTTC
TRBJ2-3 - - TRBV9 CASSVGSHTDTQYF TGTGCCAGCAGCGTAGGCAGCCACACAGATACGCAGTATTTT